The 8 T cell receptor beta chains in this list originate from one sample, sequenced in a study of T cell responses to AZD1222 COVID-19 vaccine (dated by TCRdb to the early 2020s). The method behind the library was the immunoSEQ multiplex PCR assay. TCRdb took this table from immuneACCESS and kept in-frame rearrangements with V and J called. Such tables lack part of the clones; where checked against another copy, unresolved V genes explain under half of the gap, and the rest is unexplained. The sample table shows approximately 120,000 clones, and roughly nine tenths are seen once. Of the sample, around 30% falls within the top ten clones. Sample time point, as interpreted from the label and publication: baseline before first vaccination. The sample here was peripheral blood, taken on day 0 of AZD1222 vaccination. These receptor sequences come from an adult in good health.

In its sample, this clone was seen a few times. J is TRBJ1-5 and V is TRBV2, with a tentative D call TRBD1 (5 bases). The CDR3 extends over 13 amino acids. CDR1 is SNHLY, CDR2 FYNNEI, per germline. Trimming removed 5 bases from V and 6 bases from J, with 11 bases in between. CDR3 amino acids: CASSPGGGQPQHF. The CDR3 nucleotides are TGTGCCAGCAGTCCGGGGGGAGGTCAGCCCCAGCATTTT.

The chain recombines TRBV6-4 with TRBJ1-1; 7 positions match TRBD1. Germline loops: CDR1 MRHNA, CDR2 SNTAGT. The V gene end was trimmed by 3 bases and the J gene end by 4 bases; junction bases not matched to a gene: 5. The CDR3 totals 14 residues. The CDR3 loop reads CASSEQGRGTEAFF. The CDR3, as DNA: TGTGCCAGCAGTGAACAGGGGAGGGGCACTGAAGCTTTCTTT.

The rearrangement uses TRBV5-6 and TRBJ2-3, with TRBD1 matching over 7 bases. The CDR3 runs to 14 residues. Losses at the gene ends were 2 bases for V and 4 bases for J; bases not matched to a gene: 4. Germline-derived CDR1 and CDR2 are SGHDT and YYEEEE. The CDR3 loop is CASSLGQGADTQYF. In nucleotides, the CDR3 is TGTGCCAGCAGCTTAGGCCAGGGGGCAGATACGCAGTATTTT.

In the case of this clone: At the DNA level, this CDR3 is encoded by other sequences in the same sample as well. The CDR3 loop is CASSLYTEAFF. CDR3 nucleotides: TGTGCCAGCAGCCTCTACACTGAAGCTTTCTTT. This sequence joins TRBV3-1 (or the pseudogene TRBV3-2) and TRBJ1-1; D is uncertain. V lost 4 bases to trimming and J lost 3 bases, with 3 bases between them. Germline CDR1 is LGHDT and CDR2 is YNNKEL (reference sequence). CDR3 length: 11 amino acids.

The chain carries TRBV28 and TRBJ1-1; D remains ambiguous. There are 13 residues in the CDR3. CDR1 is MDHEN and CDR2 is SYDVKM in the germline V gene. V lost 6 bases to trimming and J lost 0 bases, with 8 bases between them. CDR3 in amino acids: CASSRSMNTEAFF. The CDR3, as DNA: TGTGCCAGCAGCCGGAGTATGAACACTGAAGCTTTCTTT.

The rearrangement uses TRBV27 and TRBJ1-4; no reliable D call. The CDR3 totals 13 residues. V lost 4 bases and J lost 2, with 5 bases in between. Germline V gene sequence: CDR1 MNHEY, CDR2 SMNVEV (reference sequence). This CDR3 reads CASSSHTNEKLFF. CDR3 in DNA: TGTGCCAGCAGTTCCCACACTAATGAAAAACTGTTTTTT.

Notes on this clone: The same CDR3 is also encoded by other DNA sequences in this sample. The rearrangement uses TRBV6-5 and TRBJ2-7, with 7 bases that match TRBD1. CDR1 is MNHEY and CDR2 is SVGAGI in the germline V gene. With V trimmed by 5 bases and J by 0 bases, 1 base remained unmatched. The CDR3 totals 13 residues. The CDR3 DNA sequence: TGTGCCAGCAGTCGACAGGGCTCCTACGAGCAGTACTTC. Its protein product is CASSRQGSYEQYF.

This chain links TRBV12-3 or TRBV12-4 with TRBJ1-2, with 7 bases lining up with TRBD1. CDR3 size: 12 residues. V lost 6 bases and J lost 7; bases outside the gene matches: 5. The CDR3 sequence: CASSRDSGGYTF. As DNA, the CDR3 is TGTGCCAGCAGCCGGGACAGTGGTGGCTACACCTTC.